The 20 T cell receptor beta chains in this list originate from one sample, sequenced in a study of T cell clones after liver transplantation. Clones were sequenced by immunoSEQ multiplex PCR, and TCRdb holds only the in-frame ones, with some missing. The sample holds tens of thousands of clones, 80% to 90% seen once. The sample was CD8+ T cells from blood, taken 12 months after liver transplant. These receptors were taken from a human patient who received a liver transplant. Some T cells may trace back to the graft donor.

This clone was picked up one time. The genes are TRBV15 and TRBJ2-5; TRBD2 aligns across 9 bases. Unmatched junction bases numbered 6, after V lost 2 bases and J lost 2 bases. The CDR3 contains 16 residues. CDR1 and CDR2 from the germline V gene are LNHNV and YYDKDF (reference sequence). As DNA, the CDR3 is TGTGCCACCAGCAGATTTGGGACTAGCCTACAAGAGACCCAGTACTTC. Translation: CATSRFGTSLQETQYF.

The CDR3 loop is CASSLTSGAEQFF. The CDR3 nucleotides are TGTGCCAGCAGCTTAACTAGCGGGGCGGAGCAGTTCTTC. The chain couples TRBV7-2 to TRBJ2-1, with 10 bases matching TRBD2. Trimming took 2 bases from V and 10 from J; bases not matched to a gene: 2. Germline CDR1 reads SGHTA; CDR2 reads FQGNSA. The CDR3 length is 13 residues.

The rearrangement links TRBV27 to TRBJ1-5, with 7 bases identical to TRBD1. J lost 6 bases, V lost 4 bases, and 3 bases had no gene match. Per germline, CDR1 MNHEY and CDR2 SMNVEV (reference sequence). CDR3 size: 13 residues. CDR3 protein: CASSYRGSQPQHF. The CDR3 coding sequence is TGTGCCAGCAGTTACAGGGGTAGTCAGCCCCAGCATTTT.

This clone was seen a single time. The chain links TRBV29-1 to TRBJ1-2; D is uncertain. The CDR3 contains 10 residues. V was cut by 4 bases and J by 6 bases, with 6 bases left in between. Germline loops: CDR1 SQVTM, CDR2 ANQGSEA. CDR3 DNA sequence: TGCAGCGTTGCCGGGGATGGCTACACCTTC. It yields the protein CSVAGDGYTF.

This rearrangement joins TRBV19 to TRBJ2-1; no clear D gene. Between the trimmed V and J ends, which lost 7 bases and 7 bases, there was a span of 17 bases. This CDR3 has 14 amino acids. CDR1 and CDR2 (germline): LNHDA, SQIVND (reference sequence). CDR3 in DNA: TGTGCCAGTACGCATGGGGTTTCGGGTAATGAGCAGTTCTTC. As protein: CASTHGVSGNEQFF. Full variable domain (rest looked up from reference TRBV19 and TRBJ2-1): DGGITQSPKYLFRKEGQNVTLSCEQNLNHDAMYWYRQDPGQGLRLIYYSQIVNDFQKGDIAEGYSVSREKKESFPLTVTSAQKNPTAFYLCASTHGVSGNEQFFGPGTRLTVL.

The gene calls are TRBV28 and TRBJ2-7; 8 positions agree with TRBD2. Germline V gene data show CDR1 as MDHEN and CDR2 as SYDVKM. This CDR3 has 15 amino acids. V shed 4 bases and J 6 bases; nucleotides not matched to a gene: 11. The CDR3 DNA follows: TGTGCCAGCAGTTATCGGACTAGCCCGATTCGCGAGCAGTACTTC. Residues: CASSYRTSPIREQYF.

The gene calls are TRBV28 and TRBJ2-7, with 7 bases identical to TRBD1. The CDR3 has 15 amino acids. The trim removed 6 bases at V and 6 bases at J, leaving 14 bases unmatched. Germline CDR1 and CDR2: MDHEN and SYDVKM. The CDR3 bases are TGTGCCAGCAGCCAACCGGGACAGCCTTATTCCGAGCAGTACTTC. Translation: CASSQPGQPYSEQYF.

The chain employs TRBV27 and TRBJ2-6; 9 bases are shared with TRBD1. Germline CDR1 is MNHEY and CDR2 is SMNVEV (reference sequence). The CDR3 extends over 15 amino acids. V trimming: 6 bases; J trimming: 4 bases; junction bases outside the gene matches: 4. The CDR3 reads CASSAGTGGANVLTF. CDR3 DNA sequence: TGTGCCAGCAGCGCCGGGACAGGGGGGGCCAACGTCCTGACTTTC.

J is TRBJ2-2 and V is TRBV9; 10 bases are shared with TRBD2. V shed 0 bases, J shed 4 bases, and the junction held 12 bases outside the gene matches. Germline V gene lookup returns CDR1 SGDLS and CDR2 YYNGEE. CDR3 size: 19 residues. The CDR3 nucleotides are TGTGCCAGCAGCGTAGAACCCCTTCCTAGCGGGAGTATCACCGGGGAGCTGTTTTTT. Its protein is CASSVEPLPSGSITGELFF.

This clone appeared a single time. The chain has TRBV28 and TRBJ1-1; TRBD1 matches 7 bases. Trimming cost V 3 bases and J 4 bases; bases outside gene matches: 8. Per germline, CDR1 MDHEN and CDR2 SYDVKM. The CDR3 has 15 amino acids. The CDR3 loop reads CASSFPWTGLTEAFF. CDR3 in DNA: TGTGCCAGCAGTTTCCCATGGACAGGACTCACTGAAGCTTTCTTT.

V gene TRBV15 combines with J gene TRBJ2-5, with 8 bases aligning to TRBD2. The CDR3 consists of 15 residues. V was clipped by 4 bases and J by 5 bases; unmatched bases: 9. Germline V CDR1 and CDR2: LNHNV, YYDKDF (reference sequence). CDR3 loop: CATSNYGGAQETQYF. CDR3 nucleotides: TGTGCCACCAGCAACTACGGGGGGGCGCAGGAGACCCAGTACTTC.

V and J are TRBV27 and TRBJ2-7; D possibly matches TRBD1 or TRBD2 (5 bases each). V shed 6 bases and J shed 3 bases, with 15 bases lying between them. CDR3 length: 14 residues. Germline V lookup: CDR1 MNHEY, CDR2 SMNVEV (reference sequence). The chain's CDR3 is CASSERDGRYEQYF. DNA of the CDR3: TGTGCCAGCAGCGAACGGGACGGACGCTACGAGCAGTACTTC.

The chain employs TRBV6-5 and TRBJ2-7, with D uncertain. From germline, CDR1 is MNHEY and CDR2 SVGAGI. V was trimmed by 2 bases and J by 1 base, leaving 6 bases between them. The CDR3 extends over 13 amino acids. The CDR3 nucleotides are TGTGCCAGCAGTTACAGATTGTCCTACGAGCAGTACTTC. Translated, it gives CASSYRLSYEQYF.

The chain combines TRBV5-1 with TRBJ2-3, with a weak D call TRBD2 (6 bases). V lost 3 bases, J lost 6 bases, and 17 bases lay in between. CDR1 and CDR2 (germline): SGHRS, YFSETQ. This CDR3 is 15 amino acids long. CDR3 coding DNA: TGCGCCAGCAGCTGGTCCGAGACTAGGGCCGATACGCAGTATTTT. It encodes CASSWSETRADTQYF.

The genes are TRBV10-2 and TRBJ2-3; D tentatively fits TRBD1 or TRBD2 (5 bases each). The CDR3 consists of 13 residues. Germline CDR1 is WSHSY and CDR2 is SAAADI. V dropped 7 bases and J dropped 6 bases, with 14 bases sitting between them. CDR3 residues: CASNRGLSDTQYF. In nucleotides, the CDR3 is TGCGCCAGCAACCGGGGCCTCAGCGATACGCAGTATTTT.

The chain has TRBV7-9 and TRBJ2-5; the D gene is possibly TRBD2 (6 bases). V lost 0 bases and J lost 5, with 16 bases in between. The CDR3 extends over 16 amino acids. Germline lookup yields CDR1 SEHNR and CDR2 FQNEAQ (reference sequence). CDR3 in amino acids: CASSLASGRTGETQYF. CDR3 bases: TGTGCCAGCAGCTTAGCGTCCGGGAGAACTGGGGAGACCCAGTACTTC.

The chain combines TRBV9 with TRBJ2-1, with TRBD2 matching 7 bases. This CDR3 contains 12 residues. Germline lookup yields CDR1 SGDLS and CDR2 YYNGEE. V gave up 4 bases and J gave up 12 bases; unmatched junction bases: 7. The CDR3 spells CASSPGGYWQFF. As DNA, the CDR3 is TGTGCCAGCAGCCCCGGGGGGTATTGGCAGTTCTTC.

This rearrangement joins TRBV4-1 to TRBJ2-7; D perhaps matches TRBD2 (7 bases). The CDR3 contains 17 residues. The germline V gene encodes CDR1 MGHRA and CDR2 YSYEKL. The V and J ends lost 1 base and 6 bases respectively, with 22 bases between them. For the CDR3, the DNA is TGCGCCAGCAGCCAAGTATGGGGAGGGGACAAAGGGGCCGAGCAGTACTTC. The encoded protein is CASSQVWGGDKGAEQYF.

This chain connects TRBV5-6 to TRBJ2-1, with D tentatively TRBD1 or TRBD2 (5 bases each). The CDR3 loop spans 15 amino acids. Per the germline V gene, CDR1 is SGHDT and CDR2 is YYEEEE. The V gene lost 4 bases and the J gene lost 8 bases, with 19 bases spanning the gap. CDR3 bases: TGTGCCAGCAGCCTGGACGGGGCGATCGGGGATGAGCAGTTCTTC. It is translated as CASSLDGAIGDEQFF.

The rearrangement uses TRBV5-1 and TRBJ1-2; TRBD1 aligns across 9 bases. Germline V gives CDR1 SGHRS, CDR2 YFSETQ. This CDR3 contains 18 residues. J lost 0 bases, V lost 0 bases, and 9 bases had no gene match. CDR3 sequence reads: CASSLAQGARGANYGYTF. Here the CDR3 DNA reads TGCGCCAGCAGCTTGGCACAGGGGGCACGCGGGGCTAACTATGGCTACACCTTC.